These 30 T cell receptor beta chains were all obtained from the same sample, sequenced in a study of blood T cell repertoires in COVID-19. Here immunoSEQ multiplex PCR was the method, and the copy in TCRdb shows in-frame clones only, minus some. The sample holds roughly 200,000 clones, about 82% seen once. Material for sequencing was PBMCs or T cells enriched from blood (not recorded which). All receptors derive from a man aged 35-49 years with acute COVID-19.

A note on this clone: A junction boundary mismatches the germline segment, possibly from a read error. The chain's CDR3 is CATSGTSSYEQYF. The CDR3 nucleotides read TGTGCCACCAGCGGGACAAGCTCCTACGAGCAGTACTTC. This chain links TRBV11-2 with TRBJ2-7; a weak D match, TRBD2 (7 bases). CDR3 length: 13 residues. The germline CDR1 and CDR2 sequences are SGHAT and FQNNGV.

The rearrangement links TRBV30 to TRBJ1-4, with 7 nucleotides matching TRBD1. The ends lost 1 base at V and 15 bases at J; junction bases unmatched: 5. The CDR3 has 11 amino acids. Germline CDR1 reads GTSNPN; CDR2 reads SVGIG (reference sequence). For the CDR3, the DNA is TGTGCCTGGAGTGCCACGACAGGGATGTTTTTT. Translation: CAWSATTGMFF.

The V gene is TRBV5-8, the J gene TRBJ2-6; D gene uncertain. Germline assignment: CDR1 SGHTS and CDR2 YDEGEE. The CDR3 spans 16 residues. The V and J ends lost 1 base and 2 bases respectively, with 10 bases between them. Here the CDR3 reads CASSLFISPGANVLTF. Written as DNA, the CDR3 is TGTGCCAGCAGCTTGTTTATTTCCCCTGGGGCCAACGTCCTGACTTTC. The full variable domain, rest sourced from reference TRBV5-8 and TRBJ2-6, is EAGVTQSPTHLIKTRGQQATLRCSPISGHTSVYWYQQALGLGLQFLLWYDEGEERNRGNFPPRFSGRQFPNYSSELNVNALELEDSALYLCASSLFISPGANVLTFGAGSRLTVL.

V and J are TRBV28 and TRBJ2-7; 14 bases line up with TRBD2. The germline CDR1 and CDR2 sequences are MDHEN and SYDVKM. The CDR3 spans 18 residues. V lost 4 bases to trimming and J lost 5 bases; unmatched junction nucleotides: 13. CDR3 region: CASSSFGLAGGRRDEQYF. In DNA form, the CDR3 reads TGTGCCAGCAGTTCATTTGGACTAGCGGGAGGTAGGAGGGACGAGCAGTACTTC.

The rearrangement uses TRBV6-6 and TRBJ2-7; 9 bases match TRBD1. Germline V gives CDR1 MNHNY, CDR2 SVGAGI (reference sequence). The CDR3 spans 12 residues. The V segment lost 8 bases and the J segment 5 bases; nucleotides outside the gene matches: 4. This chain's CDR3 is CASGQGLHEQYF. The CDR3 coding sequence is TGTGCCAGCGGACAGGGGTTACACGAGCAGTACTTC.

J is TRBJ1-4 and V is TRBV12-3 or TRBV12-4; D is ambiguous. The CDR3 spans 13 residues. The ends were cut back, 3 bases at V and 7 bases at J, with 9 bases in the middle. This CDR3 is CASSLAEGEKLFF. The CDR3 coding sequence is TGTGCCAGCAGTTTGGCAGAGGGTGAAAAACTGTTTTTT.

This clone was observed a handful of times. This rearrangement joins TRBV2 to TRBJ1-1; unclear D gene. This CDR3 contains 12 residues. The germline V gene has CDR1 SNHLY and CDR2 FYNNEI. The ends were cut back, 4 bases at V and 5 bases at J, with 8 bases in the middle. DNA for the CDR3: TGTGCCAGCAGTGCCCGTGTGACTGAAGCTTTCTTT. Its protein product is CASSARVTEAFF.

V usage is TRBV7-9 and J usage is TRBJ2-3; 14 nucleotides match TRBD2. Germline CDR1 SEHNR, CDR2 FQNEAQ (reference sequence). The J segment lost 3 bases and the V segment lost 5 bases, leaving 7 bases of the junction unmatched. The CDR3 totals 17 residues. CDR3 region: CASSRGLAGGVTDTQYF. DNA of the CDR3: TGTGCCAGCAGCCGAGGACTAGCGGGAGGCGTGACAGATACGCAGTATTTT. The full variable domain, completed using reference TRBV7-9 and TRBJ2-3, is DTGVSQNPRHKITKRGQNVTFRCDPISEHNRLYWYRQTLGQGPEFLTYFQNEAQLEKSRLLSDRFSAERPKGSFSTLEIQRTEQGDSAMYLCASSRGLAGGVTDTQYFGPGTRLTVL.

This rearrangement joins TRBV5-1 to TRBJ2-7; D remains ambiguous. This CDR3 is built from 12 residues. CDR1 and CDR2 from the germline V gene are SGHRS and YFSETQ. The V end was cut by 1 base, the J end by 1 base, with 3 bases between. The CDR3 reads CASSLTSYEQYF. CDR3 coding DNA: TGCGCCAGCAGCTTGACTTCCTACGAGCAGTACTTC. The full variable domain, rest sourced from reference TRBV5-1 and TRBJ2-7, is KAGVTQTPRYLIKTRGQQVTLSCSPISGHRSVSWYQQTPGQGLQFLFEYFSETQRNKGNFPGRFSGRQFSNSRSEMNVSTLELGDSALYLCASSLTSYEQYFGPGTRLTVT.

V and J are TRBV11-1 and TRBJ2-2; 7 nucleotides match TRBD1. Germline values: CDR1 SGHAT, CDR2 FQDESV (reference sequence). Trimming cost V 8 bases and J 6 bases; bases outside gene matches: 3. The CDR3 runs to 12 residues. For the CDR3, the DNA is TGTGCCAGCCGAACAGGGGCCGGGGAGCTGTTTTTT. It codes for CASRTGAGELFF.

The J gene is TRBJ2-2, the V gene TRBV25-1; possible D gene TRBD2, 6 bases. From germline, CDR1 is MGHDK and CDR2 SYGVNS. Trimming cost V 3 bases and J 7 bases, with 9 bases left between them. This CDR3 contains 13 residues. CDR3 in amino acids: CASSEGRDGELFF. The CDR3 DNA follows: TGTGCCAGCAGTGAGGGGCGGGACGGGGAGCTGTTTTTT.

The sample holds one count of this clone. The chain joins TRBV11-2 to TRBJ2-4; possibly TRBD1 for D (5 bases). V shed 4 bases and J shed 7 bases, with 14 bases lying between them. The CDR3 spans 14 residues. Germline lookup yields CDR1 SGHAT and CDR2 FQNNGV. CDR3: CASSSRRQGNIQYF. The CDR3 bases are TGTGCCAGCAGCTCACGGCGGCAGGGCAACATTCAGTACTTC.

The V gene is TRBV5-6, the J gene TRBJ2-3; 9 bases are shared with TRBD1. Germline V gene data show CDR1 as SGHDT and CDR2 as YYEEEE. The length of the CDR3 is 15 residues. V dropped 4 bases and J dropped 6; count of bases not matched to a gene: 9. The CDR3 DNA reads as TGTGCCAGCAGCCGTCCCGGGACAGGGAAGGATACGCAGTATTTT. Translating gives CASSRPGTGKDTQYF.

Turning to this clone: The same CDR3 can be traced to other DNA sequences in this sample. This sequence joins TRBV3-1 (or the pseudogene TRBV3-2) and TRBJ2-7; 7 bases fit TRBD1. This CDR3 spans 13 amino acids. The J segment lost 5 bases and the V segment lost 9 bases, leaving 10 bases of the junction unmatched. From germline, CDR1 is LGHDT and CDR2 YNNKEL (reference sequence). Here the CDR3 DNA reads TGTGCCAGGGCCCCCGGGACAGACGACGAGCAGTACTTC. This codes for CARAPGTDDEQYF.

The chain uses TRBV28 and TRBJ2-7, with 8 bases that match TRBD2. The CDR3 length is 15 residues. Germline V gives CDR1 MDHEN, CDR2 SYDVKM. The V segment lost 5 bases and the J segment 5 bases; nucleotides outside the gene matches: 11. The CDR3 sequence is CASSPPGAGDDEQYF. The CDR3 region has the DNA TGTGCCAGCAGTCCCCCTGGAGCGGGAGATGACGAGCAGTACTTC.

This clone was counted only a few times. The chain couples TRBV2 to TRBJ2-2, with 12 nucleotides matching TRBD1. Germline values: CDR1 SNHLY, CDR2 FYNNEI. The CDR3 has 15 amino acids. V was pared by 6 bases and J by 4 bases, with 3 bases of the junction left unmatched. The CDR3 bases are TGTGCCAGCAGGGGGGACAGGGGGCGCACCGGGGAGCTGTTTTTT. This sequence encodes CASRGDRGRTGELFF.

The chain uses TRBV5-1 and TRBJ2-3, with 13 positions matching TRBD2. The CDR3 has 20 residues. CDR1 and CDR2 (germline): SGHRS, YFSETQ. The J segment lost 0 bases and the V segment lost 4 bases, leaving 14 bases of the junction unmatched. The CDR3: CASSRGIGTSGTRSTDTQYF. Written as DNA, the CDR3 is TGCGCCAGCAGCCGGGGTATCGGGACTAGCGGGACCAGGAGCACAGATACGCAGTATTTT.

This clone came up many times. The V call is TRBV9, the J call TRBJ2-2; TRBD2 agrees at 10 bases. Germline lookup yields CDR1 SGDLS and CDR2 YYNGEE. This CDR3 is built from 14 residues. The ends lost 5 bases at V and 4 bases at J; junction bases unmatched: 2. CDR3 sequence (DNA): TGTGCCAGCAGGGGGACTAGCGCCACCGGGGAGCTGTTTTTT. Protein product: CASRGTSATGELFF.

The CDR3 coding sequence is TGCGCCAGCAGCCAAGAAGCGACACCCAGGGGGACCCAGTACTTC. Amino acid sequence: CASSQEATPRGTQYF. The rearrangement links TRBV4-1 to TRBJ2-5; D possibly corresponds to TRBD1 (6 bases). The CDR3 loop spans 15 amino acids. Looked up from germline, CDR1 is MGHRA and CDR2 is YSYEKL. Trimming removed 0 bases from V and 7 bases from J, with 15 bases in between.

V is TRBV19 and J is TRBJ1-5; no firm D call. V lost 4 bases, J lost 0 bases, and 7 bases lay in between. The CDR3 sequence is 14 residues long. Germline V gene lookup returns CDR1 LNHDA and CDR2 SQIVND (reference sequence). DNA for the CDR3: TGTGCCAGTAGTACCAGCGATAGCAATCAGCCCCAGCATTTT. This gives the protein CASSTSDSNQPQHF.

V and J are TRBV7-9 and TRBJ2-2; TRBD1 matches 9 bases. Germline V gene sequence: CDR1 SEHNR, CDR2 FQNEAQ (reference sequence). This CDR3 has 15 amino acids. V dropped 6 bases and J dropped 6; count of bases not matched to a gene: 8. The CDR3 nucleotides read TGTGCCAGCAGTAGAGGGACAGGGATGGCCGGGGAGCTGTTTTTT. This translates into CASSRGTGMAGELFF.

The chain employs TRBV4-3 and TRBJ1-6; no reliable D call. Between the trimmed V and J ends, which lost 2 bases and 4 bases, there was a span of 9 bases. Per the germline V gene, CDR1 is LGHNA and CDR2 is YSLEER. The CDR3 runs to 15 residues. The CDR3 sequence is CASSQYSSYNSPLHF. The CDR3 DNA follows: TGCGCCAGCAGCCAATACAGTTCGTATAATTCACCCCTCCACTTT.

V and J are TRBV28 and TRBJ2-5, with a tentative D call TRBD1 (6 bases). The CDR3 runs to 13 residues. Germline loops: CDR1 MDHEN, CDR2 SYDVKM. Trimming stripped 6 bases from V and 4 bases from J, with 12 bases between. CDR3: CASRTPDRETQYF. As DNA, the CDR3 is TGTGCCAGCAGGACCCCGGACAGAGAGACCCAGTACTTC.

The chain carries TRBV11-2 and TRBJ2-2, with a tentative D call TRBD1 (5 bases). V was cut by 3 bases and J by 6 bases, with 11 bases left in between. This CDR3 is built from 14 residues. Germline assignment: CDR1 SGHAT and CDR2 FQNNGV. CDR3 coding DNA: TGTGCCAGCAGCTTGGCCAGGGATGCCGGGGAGCTGTTTTTT. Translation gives CASSLARDAGELFF. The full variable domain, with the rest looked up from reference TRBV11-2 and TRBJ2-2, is EAGVAQSPRYKIIEKRQSVAFWCNPISGHATLYWYQQILGQGPKLLIQFQNNGVVDDSQLPKDRFSAERLKGVDSTLKIQPAKLEDSAVYLCASSLARDAGELFFGEGSRLTVL.

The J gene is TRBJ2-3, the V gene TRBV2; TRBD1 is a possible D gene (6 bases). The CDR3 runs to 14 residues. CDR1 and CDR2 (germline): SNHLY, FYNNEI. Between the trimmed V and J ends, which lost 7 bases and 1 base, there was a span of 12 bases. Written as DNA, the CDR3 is TGTGCCAGCATAGGGGGAACACGCACAGATACGCAGTATTTT. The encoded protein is CASIGGTRTDTQYF.

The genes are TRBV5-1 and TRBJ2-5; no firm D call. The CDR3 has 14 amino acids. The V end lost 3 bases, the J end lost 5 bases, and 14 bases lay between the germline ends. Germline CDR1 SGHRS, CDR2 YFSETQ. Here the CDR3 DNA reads TGCGCCAGCAGCTCCCTCCCGGGTGGGGAGACCCAGTACTTC. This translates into CASSSLPGGETQYF.

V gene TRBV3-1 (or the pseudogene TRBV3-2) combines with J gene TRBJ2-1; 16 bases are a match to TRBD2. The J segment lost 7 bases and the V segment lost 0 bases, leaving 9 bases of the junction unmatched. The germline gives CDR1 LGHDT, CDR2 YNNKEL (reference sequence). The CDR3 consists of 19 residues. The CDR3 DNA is TGTGCCAGCAGCCAAGATTGGGGACTAGCGGGAGGGCCATCTAATGAGCAGTTCTTC. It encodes CASSQDWGLAGGPSNEQFF.

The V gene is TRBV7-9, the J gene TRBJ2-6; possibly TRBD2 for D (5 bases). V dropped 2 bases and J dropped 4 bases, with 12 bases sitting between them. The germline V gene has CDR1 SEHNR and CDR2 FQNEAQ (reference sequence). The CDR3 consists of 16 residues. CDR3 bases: TGTGCCAGCAGCTTATGGTCGGGGTCCGGGGCCAACGTCCTGACTTTC. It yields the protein CASSLWSGSGANVLTF.

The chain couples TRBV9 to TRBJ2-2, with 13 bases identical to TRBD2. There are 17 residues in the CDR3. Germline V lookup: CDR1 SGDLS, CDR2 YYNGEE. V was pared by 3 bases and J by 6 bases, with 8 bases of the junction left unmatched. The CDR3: CASSARTSGRASGELFF. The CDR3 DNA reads TGTGCCAGCAGCGCCCGAACTAGCGGGAGGGCCTCCGGGGAGCTGTTTTTT.

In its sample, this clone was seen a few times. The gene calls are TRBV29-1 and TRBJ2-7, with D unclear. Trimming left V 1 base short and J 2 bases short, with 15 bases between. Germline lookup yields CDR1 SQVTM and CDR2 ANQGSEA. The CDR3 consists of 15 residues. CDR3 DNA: TGCAGCGTTGAAGTGGAAGCGAACTCCGCCTACGAGCAGTACTTC. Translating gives CSVEVEANSAYEQYF.